The 3 T cell receptor beta chains below all came from one sample that was sequenced in a study of response to subunit inactivated influenza vaccine. In TCRdb, the RT-PCR reads were re-called with MiXCR into one record per CDR3 protein. This table holds about 160,000 distinct CDR3 sequences, 9.5% to 13% found once. The input for sequencing was non-naive T cells sorted from PBMCs, taken 40 to 50 days after vaccination. The receptors shown here come from a man aged 50-59 years who received an inactivated influenza vaccine.

Only a few counts were recorded for this clonotype. The V and J genes are TRBV14 and TRBJ1-4; 10 bases agree with TRBD1. Per the germline V gene, CDR1 is SGHDN and CDR2 is FVKESK. CDR3 length: 14 amino acids. V shed 4 bases, J shed 8 bases, and the junction held 4 bases outside the gene matches. The CDR3 DNA follows: TGTGCCAGCAGCCGACAGGGGGCCGGGGAAAAACTGTTTTTT. Amino acids: CASSRQGAGEKLFF.

This clonotype was seen more than once but under ten times. The V call is TRBV7-9, the J call TRBJ2-6; D remains ambiguous. Trimming pared 5 bases from V and 0 bases from J, leaving 11 bases between. The CDR3 has 16 residues. The germline V gene has CDR1 SEHNR and CDR2 FQNEAQ (reference sequence). CDR3 nucleotide sequence: TGTGCCAGCAGCCTAGACCTTAGCTCTGGGGCCAACGTCCTGACTTTC. Its translation is CASSLDLSSGANVLTF.

This clonotype appeared many times. The rearrangement links TRBV28 to TRBJ2-5, with D perhaps matching TRBD1 (6 bases). The V and J ends lost 3 bases and 9 bases respectively, with 14 bases between them. This CDR3 region has 13 residues. The germline gives CDR1 MDHEN, CDR2 SYDVKM. DNA for the CDR3: TGTGCCAGCAGTTTTCCCTCACCAGGGGCCCAGTACTTC. Protein sequence: CASSFPSPGAQYF.